This TCR beta chain comes out of a study of blood T cell repertoires in COVID-19. Study as a whole: T cells, B-cell-depleted T cells, or PBMCs supplied cDNA or gDNA.

Authors' processing steps: Cell counts per sample came from amplifying reference gene primers. Generated by immunoSEQ multiplex PCR, the TCRdb table keeps only in-frame clones and is missing some. V and J calls and clone size are those listed in that table; D and trimming were worked out from the DNA. The table includes about 150,000 clones, 70% to 80% detected once. Participants were aged roughly 18 to 90 years from about two dozen US areas. Per germline, CDR1 MNHEY and CDR2 SMNVEV (reference sequence). J was trimmed by 6 bases and V by 3 bases; bases with no gene match: 6. The CDR3 length is 14 residues. This clone was observed a single time.

The gene calls are TRBV27 and TRBJ1-2, with 8 bases fitting TRBD1. The TCR was taken from a woman in her 70s in a cohort exposed to, infected with or recovered from COVID-19 (not recorded which). The sequenced material came from PBMCs or T cells enriched from blood (not recorded which). The CDR3 nucleotides are TGTGCCAGCAGTTTCGACAGGGGTACCGATGGCTACACCTTC. As protein: CASSFDRGTDGYTF.